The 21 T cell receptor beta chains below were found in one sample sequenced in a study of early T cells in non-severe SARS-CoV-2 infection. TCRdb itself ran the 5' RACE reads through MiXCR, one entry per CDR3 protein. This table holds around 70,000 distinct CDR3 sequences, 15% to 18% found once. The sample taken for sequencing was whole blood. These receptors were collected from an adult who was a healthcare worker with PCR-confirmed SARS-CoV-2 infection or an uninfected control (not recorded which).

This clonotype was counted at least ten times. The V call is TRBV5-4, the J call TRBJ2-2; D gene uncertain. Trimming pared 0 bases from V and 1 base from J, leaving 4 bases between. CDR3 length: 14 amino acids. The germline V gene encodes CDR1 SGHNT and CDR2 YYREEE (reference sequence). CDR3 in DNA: TGTGCCAGCAGCTTGGACTGGAACACCGGGGAGCTGTTTTTT. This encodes CASSLDWNTGELFF.

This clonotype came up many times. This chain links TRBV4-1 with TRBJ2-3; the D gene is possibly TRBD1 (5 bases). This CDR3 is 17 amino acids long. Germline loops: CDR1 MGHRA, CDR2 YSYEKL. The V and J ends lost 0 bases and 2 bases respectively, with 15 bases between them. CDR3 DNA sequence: TGCGCCAGCAGCCAAGATCAGGGCCTAACCTACACAGATACGCAGTATTTT. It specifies CASSQDQGLTYTDTQYF.

CDR3 nucleotides: TGTGCCAGCAGTTTATCGGGGGGGCCCTACGAGCAGTACTTC. Its protein product is CASSLSGGPYEQYF. V gene TRBV27 combines with J gene TRBJ2-7; D might be TRBD2 (7 bases). Deletions cut 0 bases from V and 2 bases from J, with 8 bases between. Germline V CDR1 and CDR2: MNHEY, SMNVEV (reference sequence). This CDR3 is 14 amino acids long.

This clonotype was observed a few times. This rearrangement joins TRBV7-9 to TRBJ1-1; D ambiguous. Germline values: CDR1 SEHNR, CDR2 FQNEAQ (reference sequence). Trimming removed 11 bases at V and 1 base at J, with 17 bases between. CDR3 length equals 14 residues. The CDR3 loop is CAGPAIIENTEAFF. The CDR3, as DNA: TGTGCCGGGCCCGCGATAATAGAGAACACTGAAGCTTTCTTT. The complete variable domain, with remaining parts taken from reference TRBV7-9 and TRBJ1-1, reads DTGVSQNPRHKITKRGQNVTFRCDPISEHNRLYWYRQTLGQGPEFLTYFQNEAQLEKSRLLSDRFSAERPKGSFSTLEIQRTEQGDSAMYLCAGPAIIENTEAFFGQGTRLTVV.

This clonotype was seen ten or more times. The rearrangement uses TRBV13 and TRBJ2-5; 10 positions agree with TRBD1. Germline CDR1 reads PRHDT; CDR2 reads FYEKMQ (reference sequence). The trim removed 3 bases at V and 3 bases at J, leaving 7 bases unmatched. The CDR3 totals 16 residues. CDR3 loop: CASSFGTGEEEETQYF. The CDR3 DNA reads TGTGCCAGCAGCTTCGGGACAGGGGAAGAAGAAGAGACCCAGTACTTC.

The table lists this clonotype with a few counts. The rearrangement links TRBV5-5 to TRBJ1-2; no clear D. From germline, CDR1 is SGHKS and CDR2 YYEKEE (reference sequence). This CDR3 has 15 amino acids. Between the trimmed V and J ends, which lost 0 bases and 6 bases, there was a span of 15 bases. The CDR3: CASSLEGAGTDGYTF. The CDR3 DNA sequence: TGTGCCAGCAGCTTGGAGGGCGCAGGAACCGATGGCTACACCTTC.

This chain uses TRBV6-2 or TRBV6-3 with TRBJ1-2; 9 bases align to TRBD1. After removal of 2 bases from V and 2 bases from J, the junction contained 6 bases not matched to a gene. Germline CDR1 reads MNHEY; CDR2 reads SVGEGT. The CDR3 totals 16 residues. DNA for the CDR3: TGTGCCAGCAGTTACGCGGGACAGGGAAGAAACTATGGCTACACCTTC. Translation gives CASSYAGQGRNYGYTF.

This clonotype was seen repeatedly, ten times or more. Here the CDR3 reads CASSQDSAGLGKEAFF. Here the CDR3 DNA reads TGTGCCAGCAGCCAAGATTCTGCAGGGTTGGGGAAGGAAGCTTTCTTT. The V gene is TRBV3-1, the J gene TRBJ1-1, with D tentatively TRBD1 (5 bases). CDR1 and CDR2 from the germline V gene are LGHDT and YNNKEL (reference sequence). The CDR3 spans 16 residues. With 0 bases removed from V and 8 bases from J, the gap between germline ends came to 19 bases.

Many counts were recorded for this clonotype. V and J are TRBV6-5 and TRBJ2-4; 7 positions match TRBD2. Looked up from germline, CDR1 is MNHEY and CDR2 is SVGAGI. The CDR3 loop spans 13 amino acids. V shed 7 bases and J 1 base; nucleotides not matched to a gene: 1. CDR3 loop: CASIGGAKNIQYF. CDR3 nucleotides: TGTGCCAGCATCGGGGGGGCCAAAAACATTCAGTACTTC.

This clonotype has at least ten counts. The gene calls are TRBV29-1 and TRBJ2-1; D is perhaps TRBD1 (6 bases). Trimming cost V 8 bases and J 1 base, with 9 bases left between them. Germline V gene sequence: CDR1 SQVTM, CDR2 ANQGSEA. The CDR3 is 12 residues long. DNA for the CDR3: TGCAGCTGGGGGCCTTCCTACAATGAGCAGTTCTTC. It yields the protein CSWGPSYNEQFF.

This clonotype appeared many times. The CDR3 protein is CASSLGVGNEQYF. Here the CDR3 DNA reads TGTGCCAGCAGTTTAGGAGTGGGCAACGAGCAGTACTTC. The chain carries TRBV27 and TRBJ2-7; no firm D call. V lost 2 bases to trimming and J lost 5 bases, with 10 bases between them. This CDR3 is built from 13 residues. Germline V gene lookup returns CDR1 MNHEY and CDR2 SMNVEV (reference sequence).

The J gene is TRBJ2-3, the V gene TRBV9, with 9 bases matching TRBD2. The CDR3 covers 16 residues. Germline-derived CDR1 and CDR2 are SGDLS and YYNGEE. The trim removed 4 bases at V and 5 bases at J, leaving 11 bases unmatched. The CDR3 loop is CASSLEGGGAGDTQYF. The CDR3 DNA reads TGTGCCAGCAGCCTAGAGGGCGGGGGGGCTGGAGATACGCAGTATTTT.

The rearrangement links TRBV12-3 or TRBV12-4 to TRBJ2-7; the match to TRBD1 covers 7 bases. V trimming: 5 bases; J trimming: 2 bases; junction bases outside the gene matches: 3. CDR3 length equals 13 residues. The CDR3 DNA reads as TGTGCCAGCAGTCGACAGGGAACCTACGAGCAGTACTTC. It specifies CASSRQGTYEQYF.

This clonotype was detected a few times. The chain's CDR3 is CRGEDQSGADTQYF. The CDR3 nucleotides are TGCAGGGGAGAGGACCAAAGCGGGGCAGATACGCAGTATTTT. The V call is TRBV20-1, the J call TRBJ2-3; 7 bases fit TRBD2. This CDR3 is built from 14 residues. CDR1 is DFQATT and CDR2 is SNEGSKA in the germline V gene (reference sequence).

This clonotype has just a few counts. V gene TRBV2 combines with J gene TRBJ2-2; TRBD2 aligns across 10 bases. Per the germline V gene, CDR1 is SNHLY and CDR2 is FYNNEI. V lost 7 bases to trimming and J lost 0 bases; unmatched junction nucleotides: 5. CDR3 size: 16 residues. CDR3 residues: CASTSSGSANTGELFF. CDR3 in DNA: TGTGCCAGCACATCTAGCGGGAGTGCGAACACCGGGGAGCTGTTTTTT.

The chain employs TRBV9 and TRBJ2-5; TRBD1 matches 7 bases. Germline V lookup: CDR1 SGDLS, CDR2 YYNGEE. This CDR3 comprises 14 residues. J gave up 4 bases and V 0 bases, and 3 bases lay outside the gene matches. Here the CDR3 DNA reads TGTGCCAGCAGCGTAGGGAACAGGGGAGAGACCCAGTACTTC. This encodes CASSVGNRGETQYF.

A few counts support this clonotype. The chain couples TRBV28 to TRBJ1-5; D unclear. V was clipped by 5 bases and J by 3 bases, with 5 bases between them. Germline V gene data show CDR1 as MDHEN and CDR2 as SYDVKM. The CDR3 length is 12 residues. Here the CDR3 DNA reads TGTGCCAGCAGTCGCCCCAATCAGCCCCAGCATTTT. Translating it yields CASSRPNQPQHF.

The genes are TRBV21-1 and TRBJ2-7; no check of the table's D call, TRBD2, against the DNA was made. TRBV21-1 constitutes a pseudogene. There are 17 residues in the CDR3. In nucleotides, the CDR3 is TGTGCCAGCAGCACACGGGGGGAGCGGGACTCCTATCCCGAGCAGTACTTC. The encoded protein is CASSTRGERDSYPEQYF.

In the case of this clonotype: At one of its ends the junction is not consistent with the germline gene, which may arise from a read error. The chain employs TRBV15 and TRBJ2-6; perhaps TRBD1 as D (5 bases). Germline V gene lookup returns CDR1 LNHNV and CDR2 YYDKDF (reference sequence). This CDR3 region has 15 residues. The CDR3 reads CVTSRTLTGANVLTF. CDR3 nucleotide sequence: TGTGTCACCAGCAGGACACTGACTGGGGCCAACGTCCTGACTTTC. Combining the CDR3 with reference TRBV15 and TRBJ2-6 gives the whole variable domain DAMVIQNPRYQVTQFGKPVTLSCSQTLNHNVMYWYQQKSSQAPKLLFHYYDKDFNNEADTPDNFQSRRPNTSFCFLDIRSPGLGDTAMYLCVTSRTLTGANVLTFGAGSRLTVL.

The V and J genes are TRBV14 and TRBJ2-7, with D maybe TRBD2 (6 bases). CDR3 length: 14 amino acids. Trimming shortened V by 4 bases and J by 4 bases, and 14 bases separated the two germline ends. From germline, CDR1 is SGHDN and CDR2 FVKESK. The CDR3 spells CASSPHQGRYEQYF. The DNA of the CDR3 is TGTGCCAGCAGCCCCCACCAAGGGAGGTACGAGCAGTACTTC.

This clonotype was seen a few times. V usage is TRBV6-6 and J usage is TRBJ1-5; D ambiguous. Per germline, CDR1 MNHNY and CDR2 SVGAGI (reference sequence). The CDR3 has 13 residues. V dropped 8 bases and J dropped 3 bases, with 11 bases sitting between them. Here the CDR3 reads CASGVSNNQPQHF. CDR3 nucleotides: TGTGCCAGCGGTGTGAGTAACAATCAGCCCCAGCATTTT.